This passage covers 26 T cell receptor beta chains from one sample sequenced in a study of blood T cell repertoires in COVID-19. Sequencing was performed with immunoSEQ multiplex PCR; in TCRdb, only in-frame clones are kept and a portion is missing. The sample includes under 400,000 clones, more than 70% seen only once; the top ten take approximately 1%. Sequencing input: PBMCs or T cells enriched from blood (not recorded which). These receptors were taken from a woman aged 25 to 45 who had been exposed to COVID-19.

The chain recombines TRBV3-1 (or the pseudogene TRBV3-2) with TRBJ2-5; 7 bases fit TRBD2. Germline V gene sequence: CDR1 LGHDT, CDR2 YNNKEL (reference sequence). After removal of 7 bases from V and 2 bases from J, the junction contained 10 bases not matched to a gene. This CDR3 spans 15 amino acids. CDR3 in DNA: TGTGCCAGCACACGAGGCGGGGGACCACAAGAGACCCAGTACTTC. Protein sequence: CASTRGGGPQETQYF.

The rearrangement links TRBV7-2 to TRBJ1-5; 9 nucleotides agree with TRBD1. CDR1 and CDR2 from the germline V gene are SGHTA and FQGNSA. The CDR3 has 17 amino acids. Trimming removed 2 bases from V and 3 bases from J; junction bases left unmatched: 8. The CDR3 sequence is CASSLMSGTGNNQPQHF. For the CDR3, the DNA is TGTGCCAGCAGCTTAATGTCCGGGACAGGGAACAATCAGCCCCAGCATTTT.

This chain joins TRBV5-8 and TRBJ2-1; D might be TRBD2 (6 bases). Per germline, CDR1 SGHTS and CDR2 YDEGEE. Trimming took off 1 base at V and 7 bases at J, with 18 bases between the two ends. The CDR3 loop spans 16 amino acids. Here the CDR3 DNA reads TGTGCCAGCAGCTTGTGGGGTGCGGGAACGGGTAATGAGCAGTTCTTC. It specifies CASSLWGAGTGNEQFF.

The J gene is TRBJ1-1, the V gene TRBV19; D call uncertain. CDR1 is LNHDA, CDR2 SQIVND, per germline (reference sequence). Deletions cut 7 bases from V and 3 bases from J, with 15 bases between. There are 14 residues in the CDR3. This CDR3 is CASIEGVGDTEAFF. CDR3 coding DNA: TGTGCCAGTATCGAGGGAGTAGGTGACACTGAAGCTTTCTTT. Full variable domain (missing parts from reference TRBV19 and TRBJ1-1): DGGITQSPKYLFRKEGQNVTLSCEQNLNHDAMYWYRQDPGQGLRLIYYSQIVNDFQKGDIAEGYSVSREKKESFPLTVTSAQKNPTAFYLCASIEGVGDTEAFFGQGTRLTVV.

The V gene is TRBV7-8, the J gene TRBJ1-2, with no clear D. The CDR3 is made up of 12 amino acids. Germline V gene sequence: CDR1 SGHVS, CDR2 FQNEAQ. V was pared by 5 bases and J by 2 bases, with 6 bases between. The CDR3 DNA is TGTGCCAGCAGCCCCTTCAACTATGGCTACACCTTC. Its translation is CASSPFNYGYTF.

The J gene is TRBJ1-2, the V gene TRBV12-3 or TRBV12-4; tentatively, D is TRBD1 (6 bases). V dropped 9 bases and J dropped 1 base, with 12 bases sitting between them. The CDR3 covers 13 residues. The CDR3 loop is CASGTSNNYGYTF. DNA of the CDR3: TGTGCCAGTGGGACATCAAATAACTATGGCTACACCTTC.

The V call is TRBV7-8, the J call TRBJ2-2, with D hard to call. Trimming took off 5 bases at V and 7 bases at J, with 20 bases between the two ends. The CDR3 has 16 amino acids. Germline V gene data show CDR1 as SGHVS and CDR2 as FQNEAQ. CDR3 in DNA: TGTGCCAGCAGCCTGGTCAGAATTTCATCCATCGGGGAGCTGTTTTTT. Protein: CASSLVRISSIGELFF.

The sample holds a few counts of this clone. V usage is TRBV7-2 and J usage is TRBJ2-1, with 7 bases lining up with TRBD1. The J segment lost 11 bases and the V segment lost 5 bases, leaving 9 bases of the junction unmatched. This CDR3 spans 13 amino acids. The V gene's germline CDR1 is SGHTA and CDR2 FQGNSA. CDR3 DNA sequence: TGTGCCAGCAGCCCAGGGGGTGGGGATAAGCAGTTCTTC. Amino acids: CASSPGGGDKQFF.

This CDR3 reads CASSPPGDRGKNIQYF. The DNA for the CDR3 is TGTGCCAGCAGCCCTCCGGGGGACCGAGGCAAAAACATTCAGTACTTC. This chain links TRBV5-5 with TRBJ2-4; D might be TRBD2 (6 bases). Trimming removed 4 bases at V and 3 bases at J, with 17 bases between. This CDR3 contains 16 residues. The germline CDR1 and CDR2 sequences are SGHKS and YYEKEE (reference sequence).

The chain is built from TRBV28 and TRBJ1-1, with 8 bases fitting TRBD1. Germline V gives CDR1 MDHEN, CDR2 SYDVKM. CDR3 size: 14 residues. V was pared by 5 bases and J by 4 bases, with 6 bases of the junction left unmatched. CDR3 sequence: CASSTRGPGTEAFF. DNA for the CDR3: TGTGCCAGCAGTACCAGGGGGCCGGGCACTGAAGCTTTCTTT.

The gene calls are TRBV30 and TRBJ2-5; 7 nucleotides match TRBD1. This CDR3 has 12 amino acids. Germline loops: CDR1 GTSNPN, CDR2 SVGIG (reference sequence). The V segment lost 1 base and the J segment 4 bases; nucleotides outside the gene matches: 0. CDR3 protein: CAWSGQGETQYF. As DNA, the CDR3 is TGTGCCTGGAGTGGACAGGGAGAGACCCAGTACTTC.

The V gene is TRBV7-9, the J gene TRBJ2-7; 7 nucleotides match TRBD1. This CDR3 has 14 residues. The V gene end was trimmed by 5 bases and the J gene end by 5 bases; junction bases not matched to a gene: 9. CDR1 and CDR2 from the germline V gene are SEHNR and FQNEAQ (reference sequence). For the CDR3, the DNA is TGTGCCAGCAGCCTGGCAGGGGGTTTCAACGAGCAGTACTTC. Translated, it gives CASSLAGGFNEQYF. Drawing the rest from reference TRBV7-9 and TRBJ2-7, the complete variable domain is DTGVSQNPRHKITKRGQNVTFRCDPISEHNRLYWYRQTLGQGPEFLTYFQNEAQLEKSRLLSDRFSAERPKGSFSTLEIQRTEQGDSAMYLCASSLAGGFNEQYFGPGTRLTVT.

The rearrangement joins TRBV4-2 to TRBJ1-4; no reliable D call. CDR1 LGHNA and CDR2 YNFKEQ come from the germline V gene. This CDR3 spans 16 amino acids. With 0 bases removed from V and 3 bases from J, the gap between germline ends came to 11 bases. The DNA for the CDR3 is TGTGCCAGCAGCCAAGAGTCGGACTCGTCTAATGAAAAACTGTTTTTT. Translating it yields CASSQESDSSNEKLFF.

Details on this clone: A read error may account for a junction end that differs from germline. The chain has TRBV7-9 and TRBJ2-7; 10 bases are a match to TRBD2. Germline lookup yields CDR1 SEHNR and CDR2 FQNEAQ (reference sequence). CDR3 length: 12 amino acids. The CDR3 nucleotides read TGTGCCAGCAGCTTAGCCGGGACTAGCGCTAGCTTC. It encodes CASSLAGTSASF.

As for this clone: Other DNA sequences in the same sample also yield this CDR3. V gene TRBV28 combines with J gene TRBJ2-7; D gene ambiguous. Germline loops: CDR1 MDHEN, CDR2 SYDVKM. The CDR3 spans 12 residues. V was cut by 6 bases and J by 1 base, with 7 bases left in between. The CDR3 is CASSSSSYEQYF. CDR3 nucleotide sequence: TGTGCCAGCAGCTCCTCGTCCTACGAGCAGTACTTC. The whole variable domain, filled in from reference TRBV28 and TRBJ2-7, reads DVKVTQSSRYLVKRTGEKVFLECVQDMDHENMFWYRQDPGLGLRLIYFSYDVKMKEKGDIPEGYSVSREKKERFSLILESASTNQTSMYLCASSSSSYEQYFGPGTRLTVT.

This clone was recorded once. The V call is TRBV24-1, the J call TRBJ2-3; 12 bases are a match to TRBD2. Germline V gene lookup returns CDR1 KGHDR and CDR2 SFDVKD. The CDR3 sequence is 19 residues long. Unmatched junction bases numbered 7, after V lost 0 bases and J lost 1 base. CDR3 bases: TGTGCCACCAGTGATTTGAGGCTAGCGGGAGGGCCACGCACAGATACGCAGTATTTT. Encoded protein: CATSDLRLAGGPRTDTQYF.

The gene calls are TRBV9 and TRBJ2-7, with 9 bases fitting TRBD2. Per germline, CDR1 SGDLS and CDR2 YYNGEE. The CDR3 totals 15 residues. The V segment lost 4 bases and the J segment 0 bases; nucleotides outside the gene matches: 5. The CDR3 DNA reads as TGTGCCAGCAGCTTGCGGGGGGGAAGCTCCTACGAGCAGTACTTC. It is translated as CASSLRGGSSYEQYF.

The chain carries TRBV6-2 or TRBV6-3 and TRBJ1-5; D is possibly TRBD1 (5 bases). The CDR3 totals 16 residues. Germline CDR1 is MNHEY and CDR2 is SVGEGT. Trimming left V 0 bases short and J 2 bases short, with 11 bases between. CDR3 residues: CASSYSISRGNQPQHF. CDR3 DNA: TGTGCCAGCAGTTACTCGATATCCAGGGGCAATCAGCCCCAGCATTTT.

This rearrangement joins TRBV27 to TRBJ2-7, with D possibly matching TRBD1 (7 bases). Germline CDR1 and CDR2: MNHEY and SMNVEV (reference sequence). The CDR3 spans 15 residues. The germline V and J ends were trimmed by 5 bases and 0 bases, with 14 bases remaining between them. CDR3 sequence: CASSQTGRSSYEQYF. The CDR3 DNA sequence: TGTGCCAGCAGTCAGACAGGGAGGAGCTCCTACGAGCAGTACTTC.

This clone appeared once. This chain joins TRBV25-1 and TRBJ2-2; a weak D match, TRBD2 (6 bases). CDR1 and CDR2 (germline): MGHDK, SYGVNS. This CDR3 comprises 17 residues. Trimming pared 4 bases from V and 6 bases from J, leaving 21 bases between. This CDR3 is CASSGAWGLASSGELFF. The CDR3 DNA reads as TGTGCCAGCAGTGGCGCCTGGGGCCTAGCGTCGTCCGGGGAGCTGTTTTTT.

The chain joins TRBV3-1 (or the pseudogene TRBV3-2) to TRBJ2-5; 8 nucleotides match TRBD2. The CDR3 runs 17 residues. Germline lookup yields CDR1 LGHDT and CDR2 YNNKEL (reference sequence). V was pared by 4 bases and J by 1 base, with 11 bases of the junction left unmatched. CDR3 nucleotide sequence: TGTGCCAGCAGCCCGGGAGGGCGGCGCGGGAGCCAAGAGACCCAGTACTTC. Its protein is CASSPGGRRGSQETQYF.

The rearrangement uses TRBV7-9 and TRBJ1-2; D possibly corresponds to TRBD1 (5 bases). Germline CDR1 and CDR2: SEHNR and FQNEAQ (reference sequence). The CDR3 loop spans 15 amino acids. V lost 4 bases and J 7 bases, leaving 19 bases between the germline ends. CDR3 DNA: TGTGCCAGCAGCTCCCCACAGCAGTCTAGGGGTGGCTACACCTTC. Translated: CASSSPQQSRGGYTF.

The genes are TRBV10-3 and TRBJ2-6, with D possibly TRBD1 on 5 matching bases. With 3 bases removed from V and 2 bases from J, the gap between germline ends came to 8 bases. Germline V gene sequence: CDR1 ENHRY, CDR2 SYGVKD. The CDR3 consists of 15 residues. This CDR3 is CAISDSGTGANVLTF. CDR3 sequence (DNA): TGTGCCATCAGTGACTCAGGGACTGGGGCCAACGTCCTGACTTTC.

This chain connects TRBV18 to TRBJ1-3; 8 bases are shared with TRBD1. V lost 3 bases and J lost 0; bases outside the gene matches: 7. Germline CDR1 and CDR2: KGHSH and LQKENI. CDR3 length: 17 amino acids. The CDR3 DNA reads TGTGCCAGCTCACCCCTAGATACAGGGGGCTCTGGAAACACCATATATTTT. Translated, it gives CASSPLDTGGSGNTIYF.

This rearrangement joins TRBV2 to TRBJ1-1; D is possibly TRBD1 (5 bases). V was pared by 8 bases and J by 2 bases, with 15 bases between. CDR1 and CDR2 from the germline V gene are SNHLY and FYNNEI. This CDR3 spans 14 amino acids. CDR3 in DNA: TGTGCCAGCGTTGTTGGGGCCGGAAACACTGAAGCTTTCTTT. It specifies CASVVGAGNTEAFF.

V and J are TRBV15 and TRBJ2-1; no definite D call. The CDR3 runs 14 residues. Germline V gene sequence: CDR1 LNHNV, CDR2 YYDKDF (reference sequence). The V gene lost 8 bases and the J gene lost 1 base, with 12 bases spanning the gap. For the CDR3, the DNA is TGTGCCACCTCGCTGGCGGAGTCCTACAATGAGCAGTTCTTC. Translating it yields CATSLAESYNEQFF.